This T cell receptor (beta chain) was identified in a study of blood T cells in healthy people across ages. It was with a sample-barcoded 5' primer and a J-beta primer mix that a second PCR of roughly 6 to 11 cycles was run. In TCRdb, the 5' RACE reads were re-called with MiXCR into one record per CDR3 protein. The sample yields approximately 730,000 distinct CDR3 sequences, about 55% seen once. The CDR3 is made up of 15 amino acids. Germline CDR1 reads MNHNS; CDR2 reads SASEGT. Trimming removed 6 bases from V and 2 bases from J; junction bases left unmatched: 7. The sequence came from a man at least 80 years old in good health. Sequencing was performed on blood. The V and J genes are TRBV6-1 and TRBJ2-7; 10 nucleotides line up with TRBD2. CDR3 region: CASSPKTSGPYEQYF. In nucleotides, the CDR3 is TGTGCCAGCAGCCCTAAGACTAGCGGGCCCTACGAGCAGTACTTC.